The next 26 T cell receptor beta chains were all read from a single sample in a study of blood T cells in healthy people across ages. Then a second PCR, running about 7 to 11 cycles, was carried out with a sample-barcoded 5' primer and a J-beta primer mix. TCRdb re-called the 5' RACE reads with MiXCR, one entry per CDR3 protein. Of over 1.5 million distinct CDR3 sequences listed, about 50% are singletons. The source material was blood. The receptors were sampled from a woman in her 40s in good health.

This chain links TRBV20-1 with TRBJ2-5; D perhaps matches TRBD1 (5 bases). The better agreement between TRBJ2-7 and the DNA end casts doubt on the J call. CDR3 length: 13 residues. Per germline, CDR1 DFQATT and CDR2 SNEGSKA (reference sequence). The CDR3 nucleotides are TGCAGTGCTTCCCGACAGAGTCGCGACGAGCAGTACTTC. Translating it yields CSASRQSRDEQYF.

This clonotype was seen a handful of times. The chain uses TRBV24-1 and TRBJ2-3, with TRBD2 matching over 7 bases. CDR1 KGHDR and CDR2 SFDVKD come from the germline V gene. This CDR3 spans 13 amino acids. J was trimmed by 2 bases and V by 7 bases; bases with no gene match: 2. The CDR3 region is CATSRLATDTQYF. CDR3 nucleotides: TGTGCCACCAGCCGACTAGCCACAGATACGCAGTATTTT.

Concerning this clonotype itself: One junction end disagrees with the germline gene, perhaps due to a read error. The chain employs TRBV20-1 and TRBJ2-3; D perhaps matches TRBD2 (6 bases). CDR3 length: 15 amino acids. Germline values: CDR1 DFQATT, CDR2 SNEGSKA (reference sequence). CDR3 bases: TGCAGTGCTAGAGATCTGCGTACTAGCACAGATGCGCAGTATTTT. This encodes CSARDLRTSTDAQYF.

The chain is built from TRBV20-1 and TRBJ2-5; 8 bases are a match to TRBD2. V lost 6 bases and J lost 7; bases outside the gene matches: 4. CDR1 is DFQATT, CDR2 SNEGSKA, per germline (reference sequence). This CDR3 contains 11 residues. CDR3 coding DNA: TGCAGTGCAATACTAGCGGCGACCCAGTACTTC. As protein: CSAILAATQYF.

V gene TRBV18 combines with J gene TRBJ1-2; D gene ambiguous. Trimming removed 0 bases from V and 6 bases from J, with 11 bases in between. Germline V CDR1 and CDR2: KGHSH, LQKENI. The CDR3 has 14 amino acids. The CDR3 sequence is CASSPPAGSDGYTF. The CDR3 DNA reads TGTGCCAGCTCACCACCGGCCGGGAGCGATGGCTACACCTTC. The full variable domain, in which reference TRBV18 and TRBJ1-2 provide the parts outside the CDR3, is NAGVMQNPRHLVRRRGQEARLRCSPMKGHSHVYWYRQLPEEGLKFMVYLQKENIIDESGMPKERFSAEFPKEGPSILRIQQVVRGDSAAYFCASSPPAGSDGYTFGSGTRLTVV.

This sequence joins TRBV20-1 and TRBJ1-2; perhaps TRBD1 as D (5 bases). V was shortened by 1 base and J by 13 bases, with 16 bases between the two germline ends. The CDR3 runs to 12 residues. Germline lookup yields CDR1 DFQATT and CDR2 SNEGSKA (reference sequence). The CDR3 region has the DNA TGCAGTGCTAGAGGTTATTCAGGGTCTTTCACCTTC. It specifies CSARGYSGSFTF.

A few counts support this clonotype. The CDR3 loop is CASSTTGVSNQPQHF. CDR3 nucleotide sequence: TGTGCCAGTAGTACTACAGGGGTCAGCAATCAGCCCCAGCATTTT. The genes are TRBV19 and TRBJ1-5; 7 bases map to TRBD1. The CDR3 is made up of 15 amino acids. Germline assignment: CDR1 LNHDA and CDR2 SQIVND (reference sequence). V shed 4 bases, J shed 1 base, and the junction held 4 bases outside the gene matches.

The gene calls are TRBV6-2 or TRBV6-3 and TRBJ2-5; TRBD2 matches at 7 bases. V dropped 0 bases and J dropped 3; count of bases not matched to a gene: 10. Germline CDR1 MNHEY, CDR2 SVGEGT. This CDR3 contains 17 residues. The CDR3 DNA sequence: TGTGCCAGCAGTTACTCACAAATACGACTAGCCGAAGAGACCCAGTACTTC. It is translated as CASSYSQIRLAEETQYF.

This clonotype was seen more than once but under ten times. V and J are TRBV7-2 and TRBJ1-2, with TRBD1 matching over 8 bases. This CDR3 is built from 14 residues. Germline CDR1 and CDR2: SGHTA and FQGNSA. V lost 1 base, J lost 6 bases, and 4 bases stayed unmatched. CDR3 protein: CASSLGQGRNGYTF. CDR3 sequence (DNA): TGTGCCAGCAGCTTAGGACAGGGGAGGAATGGCTACACCTTC.

The chain employs TRBV15 and TRBJ2-7; tentative D call: TRBD1 (5 bases). The CDR3 is made up of 14 amino acids. Germline V lookup: CDR1 LNHNV, CDR2 YYDKDF (reference sequence). V was cut by 0 bases and J by 1 base, with 7 bases left in between. DNA for the CDR3: TGTGCCACCAGCAGAGACAGGGTTTCCTACGAGCAGTACTTC. This translates into CATSRDRVSYEQYF.

V and J are TRBV5-1 and TRBJ1-6; perhaps TRBD1 as D (5 bases). The CDR3 consists of 15 residues. With 3 bases removed from V and 9 bases from J, the gap between germline ends came to 16 bases. The germline CDR1 and CDR2 sequences are SGHRS and YFSETQ. CDR3 in DNA: TGCGCCAGCAGCTGGGAATACGGGACCGGTTCACCCCTCCACTTT. This gives the protein CASSWEYGTGSPLHF.

V and J are TRBV28 and TRBJ2-3; 7 nucleotides align to TRBD2. Germline CDR1 reads MDHEN; CDR2 reads SYDVKM. The CDR3 is made up of 16 amino acids. V was pared by 6 bases and J by 3 bases, with 12 bases of the junction left unmatched. The CDR3 DNA is TGTGCCAGCAGCCCGACCGCATTGGGGGGGACAGATACGCAGTATTTT. It encodes CASSPTALGGTDTQYF.

There are a few counts of this clonotype. The chain carries TRBV6-6 and TRBJ1-2; D perhaps matches TRBD1 (5 bases). Trimming took 5 bases from V and 4 from J, leaving 14 bases between them. The CDR3 runs to 14 residues. Germline V gene data show CDR1 as MNHNY and CDR2 as SVGAGI (reference sequence). CDR3 residues: CASSPGEGSYGYTF. DNA for the CDR3: TGTGCCAGCAGTCCCGGGGAGGGGAGCTATGGCTACACCTTC.

The V and J genes are TRBV9 and TRBJ2-1, with 9 bases identical to TRBD2. J was trimmed by 4 bases and V by 3 bases; bases with no gene match: 8. The CDR3 length is 16 residues. The V gene's germline CDR1 is SGDLS and CDR2 YYNGEE. The CDR3 sequence is CASSAPLAGLYNEQFF. The CDR3 DNA sequence: TGTGCCAGCAGCGCCCCTCTAGCGGGGTTATACAATGAGCAGTTCTTC.

This clonotype was observed a handful of times. This chain links TRBV7-2 with TRBJ1-2; 7 nucleotides line up with TRBD1. CDR3 length: 16 amino acids. V lost 1 base and J lost 8; bases outside the gene matches: 13. Per the germline V gene, CDR1 is SGHTA and CDR2 is FQGNSA. The CDR3 loop is CASSLDQGGLRGGYTF. DNA for the CDR3: TGTGCCAGCAGCTTAGATCAGGGGGGCTTGAGAGGCGGCTACACCTTC.

The rearrangement uses TRBV4-2 and TRBJ2-3, with 8 nucleotides matching TRBD2. CDR1 and CDR2 from the germline V gene are LGHNA and YNFKEQ. The CDR3 is made up of 18 amino acids. The ends lost 1 base at V and 1 base at J; junction bases unmatched: 10. This CDR3 is CASSQGAGGREGTDTQYF. DNA for the CDR3: TGTGCCAGCAGCCAAGGCGCGGGGGGCCGTGAAGGCACAGATACGCAGTATTTT.

The V gene is TRBV30, the J gene TRBJ2-5; TRBD2 matches at 8 bases. The CDR3 has 14 amino acids. V dropped 3 bases and J dropped 3; count of bases not matched to a gene: 6. The germline gives CDR1 GTSNPN, CDR2 SVGIG (reference sequence). The CDR3 sequence: CAWRKAGGEETQYF. CDR3 in DNA: TGTGCCTGGAGGAAGGCGGGGGGAGAAGAGACCCAGTACTTC.

V gene TRBV29-1 combines with J gene TRBJ2-5, with TRBD2 matching 10 bases. The CDR3 covers 15 residues. Germline lookup yields CDR1 SQVTM and CDR2 ANQGSEA. With V trimmed by 6 bases and J by 6 bases, 13 bases remained unmatched. CDR3: CSVDGKAGGPKTQYF. In DNA form, the CDR3 reads TGCAGCGTCGACGGGAAAGCGGGGGGGCCAAAGACCCAGTACTTC. Combining the CDR3 with reference TRBV29-1 and TRBJ2-5 gives the whole variable domain SAVISQKPSRDICQRGTSLTIQCQVDSQVTMMFWYRQQPGQSLTLIATANQGSEATYESGFVIDKFPISRPNLTFSTLTVSNMSPEDSSIYLCSVDGKAGGPKTQYFGPGTRLLVL.

J is TRBJ1-6 and V is TRBV6-6; unclear D gene. The length of the CDR3 is 16 residues. The V end was cut by 4 bases, the J end by 0 bases, with 10 bases between. CDR1 is MNHNY and CDR2 is SVGAGI in the germline V gene (reference sequence). CDR3 protein: CASSLPGSSYNSPLHF. Written as DNA, the CDR3 is TGTGCCAGCAGTTTGCCGGGGAGCTCCTATAATTCACCCCTCCACTTT.

The sample holds a few counts of this clonotype. The gene calls are TRBV3-1 and TRBJ2-7, with D perhaps TRBD1 (6 bases). The CDR3 spans 13 residues. Trimming shortened V by 3 bases and J by 6 bases, and 12 bases separated the two germline ends. From germline, CDR1 is LGHDT and CDR2 YNNKEL (reference sequence). The DNA of the CDR3 is TGTGCCAGCAGCCATAACCAAGGGGGCGAGCAGTACTTC. Residues: CASSHNQGGEQYF.

The CDR3 loop reads CSVEDHGRRPNEQFF. In nucleotides, the CDR3 is TGCAGCGTTGAAGATCATGGGAGGCGCCCCAATGAGCAGTTCTTC. The chain joins TRBV29-1 to TRBJ2-1; TRBD2 might be the D (6 bases). Trimming shortened V by 0 bases and J by 6 bases, and 15 bases separated the two germline ends. This CDR3 is built from 15 residues. The germline CDR1 and CDR2 sequences are SQVTM and ANQGSEA.

This chain connects TRBV11-2 to TRBJ1-4; D is undetermined. Germline CDR1 reads SGHAT; CDR2 reads FQNNGV. The CDR3 spans 13 residues. The V end lost 2 bases, the J end lost 5 bases, and 6 bases lay between the germline ends. The CDR3 DNA is TGTGCCAGCAGCTTACAGAGGAATGAAAAACTGTTTTTT. This gives the protein CASSLQRNEKLFF.

The chain couples TRBV6-6 to TRBJ1-4, with D possibly TRBD1 on 6 matching bases. Looked up from germline, CDR1 is MNHNY and CDR2 is SVGAGI (reference sequence). The CDR3 extends over 15 amino acids. V was pared by 6 bases and J by 4 bases, with 15 bases between. CDR3 protein: CASRVTGWSNEKLFF. The CDR3 DNA reads TGTGCCAGCAGGGTTACAGGGTGGAGTAATGAAAAACTGTTTTTT.

The V and J genes are TRBV28 and TRBJ2-3; TRBD2 might be the D (5 bases). Germline V lookup: CDR1 MDHEN, CDR2 SYDVKM. The length of the CDR3 is 14 residues. As DNA, the CDR3 is TGTGCGTCGGGGAATCGACCTAGCACAGATACGCAGTATTTT. This gives the protein CASGNRPSTDTQYF.

The chain links TRBV6-1 to TRBJ2-1; D is possibly TRBD1 or TRBD2 (6 bases each). V lost 2 bases and J 0 bases, leaving 23 bases between the germline ends. The V gene's germline CDR1 is MNHNS and CDR2 SASEGT. CDR3 length: 20 amino acids. This CDR3 is CASSEYPRRGGQGSYNEQFF. For the CDR3, the DNA is TGTGCCAGCAGTGAATATCCCAGAAGAGGGGGGCAGGGCTCCTACAATGAGCAGTTCTTC.

CDR3 region: CSARDWGRLFTGELFF. The DNA of the CDR3 is TGCAGTGCTAGAGATTGGGGTAGACTCTTCACCGGGGAGCTGTTTTTT. The rearrangement uses TRBV20-1 and TRBJ2-2; D uncertain. CDR1 DFQATT and CDR2 SNEGSKA come from the germline V gene (reference sequence). V gave up 0 bases and J gave up 4 bases, with 15 bases separating them. CDR3 length: 16 residues.